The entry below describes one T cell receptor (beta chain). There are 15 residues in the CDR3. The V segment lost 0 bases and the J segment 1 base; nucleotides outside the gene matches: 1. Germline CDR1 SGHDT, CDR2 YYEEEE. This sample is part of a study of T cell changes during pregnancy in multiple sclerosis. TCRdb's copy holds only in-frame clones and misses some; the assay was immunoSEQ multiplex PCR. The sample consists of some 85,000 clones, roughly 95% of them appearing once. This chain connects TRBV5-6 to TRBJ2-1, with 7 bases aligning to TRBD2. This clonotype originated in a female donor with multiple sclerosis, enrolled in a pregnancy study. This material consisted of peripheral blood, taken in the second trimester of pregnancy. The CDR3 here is CASSLGGGSYNEQFF. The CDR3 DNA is TGTGCCAGCAGCTTGGGCGGGGGATCCTACAATGAGCAGTTCTTC.